Following are 10 T cell receptor beta chains from one sample sequenced in a study of blood T cell repertoires in COVID-19. Some clones are missing from TCRdb's copy, which holds only in-frame ones; the method was immunoSEQ multiplex PCR. This table has 200,000 to 250,000 clones, around 86% appearing once. The specimen was peripheral blood. These receptors all stem from a woman in her sixties or seventies with COVID-19, enrolled during active disease.

V usage is TRBV6-5 and J usage is TRBJ2-1; a weak D match, TRBD2 (6 bases). The CDR3 has 16 residues. Trimming cost V 4 bases and J 1 base, with 14 bases left between them. From germline, CDR1 is MNHEY and CDR2 SVGAGI. The CDR3 coding sequence is TGTGCCAGCAGTTCCGGGACCCGGGGGTCCTACAATGAGCAGTTCTTC. It is translated as CASSSGTRGSYNEQFF.

The chain carries TRBV28 and TRBJ1-5; D gene ambiguous. CDR1 is MDHEN, CDR2 SYDVKM, per germline. V was shortened by 9 bases and J by 4 bases, with 7 bases between the two germline ends. The CDR3 extends over 11 amino acids. The CDR3 reads CASSLNQPQHF. The DNA for the CDR3 is TGTGCCAGTTCCCTTAATCAGCCCCAGCATTTT.

The V call is TRBV27, the J call TRBJ1-5; no firm D call. Germline CDR1 MNHEY, CDR2 SMNVEV (reference sequence). This CDR3 has 12 residues. Trimming stripped 4 bases from V and 3 bases from J, with 4 bases between. The CDR3 loop reads CASSSNNQPQHF. The CDR3 DNA is TGTGCCAGCAGTTCTAACAATCAGCCCCAGCATTTT.

About this clone: The identical CDR3 is also encoded by other nucleotide sequences in the sample. The chain combines TRBV27 with TRBJ1-6; D is ambiguous. V lost 8 bases, J lost 0 bases, and 5 bases lay in between. Per the germline V gene, CDR1 is MNHEY and CDR2 is SMNVEV (reference sequence). The CDR3 has 13 residues. Here the CDR3 reads CASRSSYNSPLHF. For the CDR3, the DNA is TGTGCCAGCCGGAGCTCCTATAATTCACCCCTCCACTTT.

This sequence joins TRBV12-5 and TRBJ1-1; tentative D call: TRBD1 (6 bases). The germline V gene has CDR1 LGHNT and CDR2 FRNRAP. Trimming pared 4 bases from V and 7 bases from J, leaving 16 bases between. This CDR3 has 14 amino acids. Written as DNA, the CDR3 is TGTGCTAGTGGTTGGGGAACAGGGAGGGTTGAAGCTTTCTTT. This codes for CASGWGTGRVEAFF.

In DNA, the CDR3 is TGTGCCACCAGTGATTTGCAGTCAGGAAACTATGGCTACACCTTC. This encodes CATSDLQSGNYGYTF. The gene calls are TRBV24-1 and TRBJ1-2; no clear D. Per the germline V gene, CDR1 is KGHDR and CDR2 is SFDVKD. V lost 0 bases and J lost 2, with 9 bases in between. The CDR3 runs to 15 residues.

The chain uses TRBV4-2 and TRBJ1-5, with D perhaps TRBD1 (5 bases). Germline V lookup: CDR1 LGHNA, CDR2 YNFKEQ. Trimming left V 0 bases short and J 3 bases short, with 15 bases between. The CDR3 spans 17 residues. The CDR3 here is CASSQDQGALANQPQHF. Written as DNA, the CDR3 is TGTGCCAGCAGCCAAGATCAAGGGGCGTTGGCCAATCAGCCCCAGCATTTT.

The chain links TRBV18 to TRBJ2-7; TRBD1 agrees at 8 bases. Germline CDR1 KGHSH, CDR2 LQKENI. The CDR3 contains 13 residues. V shed 8 bases, J shed 5 bases, and the junction held 8 bases outside the gene matches. The CDR3 spells CASGQGKGDEQYF. The CDR3 DNA reads as TGTGCCAGCGGACAGGGAAAAGGGGACGAGCAGTACTTC.

The J gene is TRBJ2-3, the V gene TRBV19, with 12 bases identical to TRBD2. From germline, CDR1 is LNHDA and CDR2 SQIVND (reference sequence). After removal of 2 bases from V and 2 bases from J, the junction contained 5 bases not matched to a gene. This CDR3 spans 17 amino acids. The CDR3 sequence: CASSIRASGRATDTQYF. CDR3 nucleotide sequence: TGTGCCAGTAGTATAAGGGCTAGCGGGAGGGCCACAGATACGCAGTATTTT.

The gene calls are TRBV19 and TRBJ1-5, with 12 bases fitting TRBD1. Germline CDR1 is LNHDA and CDR2 is SQIVND (reference sequence). CDR3 length equals 16 residues. Germline trimming cut 10 bases from V and 6 bases from J; bases unmatched to any gene: 13. The CDR3 nucleotides read TGTGCCACCATCCCGGGACAGGGGGCTGGGAGTCAGCCCCAGCATTTT. Its protein product is CATIPGQGAGSQPQHF.